The present T cell receptor (beta chain) was sequenced within a study of T cell changes during pregnancy in multiple sclerosis. Assay: immunoSEQ multiplex PCR; the TCRdb copy retains only in-frame clones and omits some. The sample has roughly 93,000 clones; 75% to 95% are singletons. This material consisted of peripheral blood, taken before pregnancy. This clonotype originated in a female donor with multiple sclerosis, enrolled in a pregnancy study.

This CDR3 reads CASSLMGTNTEAFF. In nucleotides, the CDR3 is TGTGCCAGCAGCTTAATGGGGACAAACACTGAAGCTTTCTTT. The chain links TRBV7-9 to TRBJ1-1, with a tentative D call TRBD1 (6 bases). Germline V gene data show CDR1 as SEHNR and CDR2 as FQNEAQ (reference sequence). This CDR3 contains 14 residues. V lost 2 bases, J lost 2 bases, and 9 bases lay in between.